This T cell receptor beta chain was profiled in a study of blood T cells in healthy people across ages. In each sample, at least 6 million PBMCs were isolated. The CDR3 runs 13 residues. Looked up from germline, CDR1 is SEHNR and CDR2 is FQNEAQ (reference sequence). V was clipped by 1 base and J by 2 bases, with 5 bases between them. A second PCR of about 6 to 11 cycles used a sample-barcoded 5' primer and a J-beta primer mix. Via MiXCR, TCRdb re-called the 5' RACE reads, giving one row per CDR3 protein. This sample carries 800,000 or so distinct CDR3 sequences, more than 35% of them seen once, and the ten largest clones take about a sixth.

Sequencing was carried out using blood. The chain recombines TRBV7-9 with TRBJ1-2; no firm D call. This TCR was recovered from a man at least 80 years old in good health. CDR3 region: CASSLVENYGYTF. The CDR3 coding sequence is TGTGCCAGCAGCTTAGTAGAGAACTATGGCTACACCTTC. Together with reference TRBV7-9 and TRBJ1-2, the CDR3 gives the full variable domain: DTGVSQNPRHKITKRGQNVTFRCDPISEHNRLYWYRQTLGQGPEFLTYFQNEAQLEKSRLLSDRFSAERPKGSFSTLEIQRTEQGDSAMYLCASSLVENYGYTFGSGTRLTVV.